What follows is one T cell receptor beta chain and its context. The antigen is not known. Measured with immunoSEQ multiplex PCR; TCRdb has only the in-frame clones, and not every one. The table has approximately 70,000 clones, about 91% seen once; the top ten hold about 2.2%. This sample was taken from a study of OX40 agonist ivuxolimab in advanced cancers. Study summary: Ivuxolimab doses were 0.01, 0.1, 0.3, 1.5, 3 or 10 mg/kg every 2 weeks. Partial responses were recorded for three patients, including one with hepatocellular carcinoma and two with cutaneous melanoma. Points from the study as a whole: Expanded peripheral T cell antigen specificity was not determined.

This receptor was taken from an adult with an advanced solid tumor such as melanoma, head and neck, liver or kidney cancer. The specimen was CD4+ or CD8+ T cells sorted from blood, collected in a trial of the OX40 agonist ivuxolimab.

The CDR3 coding sequence is TGTGCCAGCACATGGAGGATATATGGCTACACCTTC. Translating it yields CASTWRIYGYTF. This chain joins TRBV6-1 and TRBJ1-2; no definite D call. V dropped 7 bases and J dropped 5 bases, with 11 bases sitting between them. Germline CDR1 MNHNS, CDR2 SASEGT. This CDR3 is 12 amino acids long.